This T cell receptor (beta chain) was captured in a study of blood T cell repertoires in COVID-19. The method was immunoSEQ multiplex PCR; TCRdb's version includes in-frame clones alone and lacks a portion of them. The sample contains around 400,000 clones, over 85% of which appear only once. The CDR3 loop spans 17 amino acids. Deletions cut 5 bases from V and 0 bases from J, with 16 bases between. Germline lookup yields CDR1 MDHEN and CDR2 SYDVKM. The TCR originated in a woman in her twenties or thirties who had recovered from COVID-19. Sequencing was carried out using PBMCs or T cells enriched from blood (not recorded which). The chain employs TRBV28 and TRBJ1-4; possible D gene TRBD1, 6 bases. This CDR3 reads CASSPFRTGPTNEKLFF. The CDR3 DNA follows: TGTGCCAGCAGTCCGTTTAGAACAGGGCCAACTAATGAAAAACTGTTTTTT.